This T cell receptor (beta chain) was retrieved from a study of OX40 agonist ivuxolimab in advanced cancers. Study overall: Averaging about 60 years in age, with a range of 23 to 79, the cohort was 82.7% male. Study-wide points: No determination was made of the antigen specificity of the expanded peripheral T cells. Among patients with partial responses at 0.1-3.0 mg/kg, clonal expansion was among the lowest.

Sequencing was performed with immunoSEQ multiplex PCR; in TCRdb, only in-frame clones are kept and a portion is missing. The sample lists tens of thousands of clones, about 86% occurring once. Note on this clone: Antigen unknown.

The CDR3 length is 16 residues. The trim removed 4 bases at V and 4 bases at J, leaving 5 bases unmatched. Germline CDR1 reads SGHRS; CDR2 reads YFSETQ. J is TRBJ2-3 and V is TRBV5-1, with TRBD2 matching over 14 bases. The clonotype was recovered from an adult with an advanced solid tumor such as melanoma, head and neck, liver or kidney cancer. The source was CD4+ or CD8+ T cells sorted from blood, collected in a trial of the OX40 agonist ivuxolimab. CDR3 sequence: CASSRMTSGGADTQYF. CDR3 DNA sequence: TGCGCCAGCAGCCGCATGACTAGCGGGGGGGCAGATACGCAGTATTTT.